This entry describes one TCR beta chain. Germline lookup yields CDR1 MGHRA and CDR2 YSYEKL. The V end lost 5 bases, the J end lost 2 bases, and 10 bases lay between the germline ends. CDR3 length: 13 amino acids. As originally analysed: Amplified reference gene primers provided the basis for estimating nucleated cell counts. Assay used: immunoSEQ multiplex PCR; TCRdb lists only in-frame clones, some missing. V and J calls and clone size are given by that table; D and trimming were obtained from the DNA. Of more than 60,000 clones in the sample, 88% are singletons; the top ten hold about 40%. The data are from a study of blood T cell repertoires in COVID-19.

The chain carries TRBV4-1 and TRBJ2-7; D gene unclear. Sequencing was performed on peripheral blood. This sequence was found in a woman aged 55 to 70 with COVID-19, enrolled during active disease. CDR3 amino acids: CASSTRFTYEQYF. The DNA of the CDR3 is TGCGCCAGCAGCACGAGATTCACCTACGAGCAGTACTTC.